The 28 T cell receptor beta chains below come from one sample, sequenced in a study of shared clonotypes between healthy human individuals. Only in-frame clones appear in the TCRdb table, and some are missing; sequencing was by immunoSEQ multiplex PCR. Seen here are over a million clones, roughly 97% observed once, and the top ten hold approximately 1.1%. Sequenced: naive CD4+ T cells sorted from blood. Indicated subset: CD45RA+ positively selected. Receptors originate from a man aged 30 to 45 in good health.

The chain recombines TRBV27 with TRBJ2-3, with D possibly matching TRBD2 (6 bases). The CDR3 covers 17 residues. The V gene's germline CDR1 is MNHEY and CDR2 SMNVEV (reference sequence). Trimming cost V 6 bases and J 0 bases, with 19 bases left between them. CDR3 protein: CASSSGTPKPSTDTQYF. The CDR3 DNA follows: TGTGCCAGCAGCTCCGGGACTCCAAAGCCTAGCACAGATACGCAGTATTTT.

The CDR3 spells CAWSASAAGGETQYF. Here the CDR3 DNA reads TGTGCCTGGAGTGCCTCGGCGGCGGGAGGTGAGACCCAGTACTTC. The chain combines TRBV30 with TRBJ2-5; the match to TRBD2 covers 8 bases. Trimming removed 1 base from V and 5 bases from J; junction bases left unmatched: 9. Germline CDR1 reads GTSNPN; CDR2 reads SVGIG (reference sequence). The CDR3 consists of 15 residues.

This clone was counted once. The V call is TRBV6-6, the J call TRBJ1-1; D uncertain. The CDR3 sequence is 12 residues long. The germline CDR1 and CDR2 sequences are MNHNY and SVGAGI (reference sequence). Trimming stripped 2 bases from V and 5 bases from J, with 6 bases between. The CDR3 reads CASSYGGTEAFF. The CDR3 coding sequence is TGTGCCAGCAGTTACGGTGGAACTGAAGCTTTCTTT.

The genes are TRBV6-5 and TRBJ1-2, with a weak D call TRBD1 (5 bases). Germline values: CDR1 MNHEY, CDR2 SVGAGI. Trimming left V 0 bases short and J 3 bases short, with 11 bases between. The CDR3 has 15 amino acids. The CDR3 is CASSYSSLQDYGYTF. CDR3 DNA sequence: TGTGCCAGCAGTTACTCGAGTTTACAGGACTATGGCTACACCTTC.

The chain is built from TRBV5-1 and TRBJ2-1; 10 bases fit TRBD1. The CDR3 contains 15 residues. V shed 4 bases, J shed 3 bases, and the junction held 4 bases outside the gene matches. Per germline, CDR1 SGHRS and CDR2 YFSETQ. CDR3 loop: CASSPGQGYYNEQFF. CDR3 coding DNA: TGCGCCAGCAGCCCGGGACAGGGGTACTACAATGAGCAGTTCTTC.

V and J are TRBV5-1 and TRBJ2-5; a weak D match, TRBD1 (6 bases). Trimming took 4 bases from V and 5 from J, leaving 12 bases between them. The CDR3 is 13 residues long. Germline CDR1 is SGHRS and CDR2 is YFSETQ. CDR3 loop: CASSRGTWETQYF. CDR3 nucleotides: TGCGCCAGCAGCCGAGGGACATGGGAGACCCAGTACTTC. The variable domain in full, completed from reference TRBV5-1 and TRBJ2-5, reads KAGVTQTPRYLIKTRGQQVTLSCSPISGHRSVSWYQQTPGQGLQFLFEYFSETQRNKGNFPGRFSGRQFSNSRSEMNVSTLELGDSALYLCASSRGTWETQYFGPGTRLLVL.

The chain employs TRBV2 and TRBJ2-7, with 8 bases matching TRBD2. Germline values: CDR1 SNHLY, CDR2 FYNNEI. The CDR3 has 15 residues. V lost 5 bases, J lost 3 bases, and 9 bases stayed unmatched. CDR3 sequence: CASSRTGLGIYEQYF. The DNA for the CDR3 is TGTGCCAGCAGTCGTACGGGACTAGGGATCTACGAGCAGTACTTC. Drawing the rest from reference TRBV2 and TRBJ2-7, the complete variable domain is EPEVTQTPSHQVTQMGQEVILRCVPISNHLYFYWYRQILGQKVEFLVSFYNNEISEKSEIFDDQFSVERPDGSNFTLKIRSTKLEDSAMYFCASSRTGLGIYEQYFGPGTRLTVT.

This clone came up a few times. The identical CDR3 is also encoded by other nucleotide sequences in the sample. In nucleotides, the CDR3 is TGCAGCGTTGAAGGACGAAGCACAGATACGCAGTATTTT. Translating it yields CSVEGRSTDTQYF. This chain connects TRBV29-1 to TRBJ2-3, with D uncertain. The CDR3 loop spans 13 amino acids. Trimming cost V 1 base and J 0 bases, with 5 bases left between them. Germline CDR1 reads SQVTM; CDR2 reads ANQGSEA.

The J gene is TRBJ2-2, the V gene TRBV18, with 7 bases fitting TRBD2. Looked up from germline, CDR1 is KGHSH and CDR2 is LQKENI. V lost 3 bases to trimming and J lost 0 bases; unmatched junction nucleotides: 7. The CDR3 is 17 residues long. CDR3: CASSPEAGPANTGELFF. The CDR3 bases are TGTGCCAGCTCACCGGAAGCGGGGCCCGCGAACACCGGGGAGCTGTTTTTT.

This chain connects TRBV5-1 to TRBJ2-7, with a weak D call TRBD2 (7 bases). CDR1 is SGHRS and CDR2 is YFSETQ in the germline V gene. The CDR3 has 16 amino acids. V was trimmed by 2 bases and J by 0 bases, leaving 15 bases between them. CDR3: CASSFPREGGSYEQYF. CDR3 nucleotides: TGCGCCAGCAGCTTTCCCAGGGAGGGGGGCTCCTACGAGCAGTACTTC. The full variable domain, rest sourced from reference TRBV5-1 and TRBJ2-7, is KAGVTQTPRYLIKTRGQQVTLSCSPISGHRSVSWYQQTPGQGLQFLFEYFSETQRNKGNFPGRFSGRQFSNSRSEMNVSTLELGDSALYLCASSFPREGGSYEQYFGPGTRLTVT.

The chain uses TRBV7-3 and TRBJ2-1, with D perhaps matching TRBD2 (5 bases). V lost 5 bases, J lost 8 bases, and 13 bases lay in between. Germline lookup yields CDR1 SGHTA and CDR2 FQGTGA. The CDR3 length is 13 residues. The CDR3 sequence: CASSRMIGDEQFF. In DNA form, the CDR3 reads TGTGCCAGCAGCCGAATGATCGGGGATGAGCAGTTCTTC. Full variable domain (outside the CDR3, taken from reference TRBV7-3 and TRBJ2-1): GAGVSQTPSNKVTEKGKYVELRCDPISGHTALYWYRQSLGQGPEFLIYFQGTGAADDSGLPNDRFFAVRPEGSVSTLKIQRTERGDSAVYLCASSRMIGDEQFFGPGTRLTVL.

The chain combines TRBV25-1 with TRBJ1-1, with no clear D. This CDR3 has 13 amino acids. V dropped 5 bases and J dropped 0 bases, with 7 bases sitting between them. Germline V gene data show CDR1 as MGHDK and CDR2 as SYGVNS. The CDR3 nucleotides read TGTGCCAGCAGTACAACCATGAACACTGAAGCTTTCTTT. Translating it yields CASSTTMNTEAFF.

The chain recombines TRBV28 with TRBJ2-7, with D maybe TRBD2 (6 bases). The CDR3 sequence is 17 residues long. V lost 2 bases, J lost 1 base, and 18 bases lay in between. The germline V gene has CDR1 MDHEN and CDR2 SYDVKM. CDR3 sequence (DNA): TGTGCCAGCAGTTTACCCGGGGGTCGGGCGGAGTCCTACGAGCAGTACTTC. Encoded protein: CASSLPGGRAESYEQYF. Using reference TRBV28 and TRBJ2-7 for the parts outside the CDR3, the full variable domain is DVKVTQSSRYLVKRTGEKVFLECVQDMDHENMFWYRQDPGLGLRLIYFSYDVKMKEKGDIPEGYSVSREKKERFSLILESASTNQTSMYLCASSLPGGRAESYEQYFGPGTRLTVT.

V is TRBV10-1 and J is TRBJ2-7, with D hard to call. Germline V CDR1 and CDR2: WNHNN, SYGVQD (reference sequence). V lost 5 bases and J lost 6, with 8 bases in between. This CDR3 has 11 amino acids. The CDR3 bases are TGCGCCAGCAGTAATAATCGCGAGCAGTACTTC. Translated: CASSNNREQYF.

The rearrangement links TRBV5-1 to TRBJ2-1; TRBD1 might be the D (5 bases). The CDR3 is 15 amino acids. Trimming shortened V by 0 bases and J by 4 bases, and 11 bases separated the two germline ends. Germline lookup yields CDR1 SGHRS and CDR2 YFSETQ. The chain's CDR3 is CASSLDTAGYNEQFF. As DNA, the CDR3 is TGCGCCAGCAGCTTGGATACAGCAGGGTACAATGAGCAGTTCTTC. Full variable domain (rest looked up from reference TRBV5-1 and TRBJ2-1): KAGVTQTPRYLIKTRGQQVTLSCSPISGHRSVSWYQQTPGQGLQFLFEYFSETQRNKGNFPGRFSGRQFSNSRSEMNVSTLELGDSALYLCASSLDTAGYNEQFFGPGTRLTVL.

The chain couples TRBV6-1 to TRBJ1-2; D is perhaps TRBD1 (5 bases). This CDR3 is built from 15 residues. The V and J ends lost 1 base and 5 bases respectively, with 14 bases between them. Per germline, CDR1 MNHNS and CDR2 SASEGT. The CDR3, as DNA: TGTGCCAGCAGTGAAGATCGGGGACGGGGGTATGGCTACACCTTC. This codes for CASSEDRGRGYGYTF.

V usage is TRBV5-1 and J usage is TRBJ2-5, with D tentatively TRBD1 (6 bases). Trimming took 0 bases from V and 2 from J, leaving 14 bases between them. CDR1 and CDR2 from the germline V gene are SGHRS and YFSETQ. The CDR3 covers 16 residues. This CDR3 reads CASSLVGAWVQETQYF. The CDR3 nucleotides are TGCGCCAGCAGCTTGGTGGGGGCTTGGGTACAAGAGACCCAGTACTTC.

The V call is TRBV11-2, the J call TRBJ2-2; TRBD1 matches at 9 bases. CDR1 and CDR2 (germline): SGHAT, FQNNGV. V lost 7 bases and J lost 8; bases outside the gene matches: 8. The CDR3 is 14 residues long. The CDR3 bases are TGTGCCAGCATTGGACAGGGGAGTTCGGGGGAGCTGTTTTTT. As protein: CASIGQGSSGELFF. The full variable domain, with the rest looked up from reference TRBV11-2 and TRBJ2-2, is EAGVAQSPRYKIIEKRQSVAFWCNPISGHATLYWYQQILGQGPKLLIQFQNNGVVDDSQLPKDRFSAERLKGVDSTLKIQPAKLEDSAVYLCASIGQGSSGELFFGEGSRLTVL.

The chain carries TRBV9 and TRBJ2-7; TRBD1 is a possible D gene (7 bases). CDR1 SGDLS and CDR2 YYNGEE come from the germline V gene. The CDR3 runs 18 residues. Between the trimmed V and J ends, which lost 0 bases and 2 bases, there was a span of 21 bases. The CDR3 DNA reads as TGTGCCAGCAGCGTAGACATCGCCGGTCCAGGGGGGACCTACGAGCAGTACTTC. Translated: CASSVDIAGPGGTYEQYF.

The CDR3 region has the DNA TGCGCCAGCAGCTTGGAGCTCGGGCAGGGCACAGATACGCAGTATTTT. This gives the protein CASSLELGQGTDTQYF. The chain combines TRBV5-1 with TRBJ2-3; D not certain. The V gene's germline CDR1 is SGHRS and CDR2 YFSETQ. The CDR3 extends over 16 amino acids. The V end was cut by 0 bases, the J end by 1 base, with 12 bases between. Drawing the rest from reference TRBV5-1 and TRBJ2-3, the complete variable domain is KAGVTQTPRYLIKTRGQQVTLSCSPISGHRSVSWYQQTPGQGLQFLFEYFSETQRNKGNFPGRFSGRQFSNSRSEMNVSTLELGDSALYLCASSLELGQGTDTQYFGPGTRLTVL.

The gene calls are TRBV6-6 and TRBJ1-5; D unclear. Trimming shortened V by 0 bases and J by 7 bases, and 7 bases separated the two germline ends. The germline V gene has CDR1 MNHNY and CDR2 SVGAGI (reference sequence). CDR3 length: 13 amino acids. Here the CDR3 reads CASSYSTAQPQHF. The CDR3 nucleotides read TGTGCCAGCAGTTACTCGACCGCCCAGCCCCAGCATTTT.

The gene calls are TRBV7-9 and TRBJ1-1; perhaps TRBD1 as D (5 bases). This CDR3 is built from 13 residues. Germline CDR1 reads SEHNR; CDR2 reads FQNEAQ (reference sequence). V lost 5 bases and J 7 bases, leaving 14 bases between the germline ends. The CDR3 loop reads CASSPPGQSEAFF. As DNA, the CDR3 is TGTGCCAGCAGCCCACCAGGGCAAAGTGAAGCTTTCTTT.

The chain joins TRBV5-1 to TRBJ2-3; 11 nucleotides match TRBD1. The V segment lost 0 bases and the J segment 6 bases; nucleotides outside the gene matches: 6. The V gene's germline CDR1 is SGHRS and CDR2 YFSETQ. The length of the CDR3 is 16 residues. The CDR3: CASSLAGQGASDTQYF. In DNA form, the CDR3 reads TGCGCCAGCAGCTTGGCTGGACAGGGGGCATCGGATACGCAGTATTTT. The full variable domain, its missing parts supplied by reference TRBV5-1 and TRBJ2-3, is KAGVTQTPRYLIKTRGQQVTLSCSPISGHRSVSWYQQTPGQGLQFLFEYFSETQRNKGNFPGRFSGRQFSNSRSEMNVSTLELGDSALYLCASSLAGQGASDTQYFGPGTRLTVL.

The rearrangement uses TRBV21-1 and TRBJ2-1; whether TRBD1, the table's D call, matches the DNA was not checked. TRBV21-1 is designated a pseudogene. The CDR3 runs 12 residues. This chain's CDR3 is CASSTNYNEQFF. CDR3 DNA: TGTGCCAGCAGCACAAATTACAATGAGCAGTTCTTC.

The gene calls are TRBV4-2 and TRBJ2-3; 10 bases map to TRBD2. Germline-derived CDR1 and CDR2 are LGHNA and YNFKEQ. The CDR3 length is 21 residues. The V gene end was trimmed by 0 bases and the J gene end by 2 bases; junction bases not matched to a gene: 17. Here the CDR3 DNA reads TGTGCCAGCAGCCAAGATCTTGCTAGCGGGAGTTTGAGGTGGACCACAGATACGCAGTATTTT. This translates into CASSQDLASGSLRWTTDTQYF.

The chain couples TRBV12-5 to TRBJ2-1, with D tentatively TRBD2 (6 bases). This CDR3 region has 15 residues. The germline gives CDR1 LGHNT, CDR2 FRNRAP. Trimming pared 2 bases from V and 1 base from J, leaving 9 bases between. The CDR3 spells CASGLFGGSYNEQFF. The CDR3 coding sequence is TGTGCTAGTGGTTTGTTCGGGGGTTCCTACAATGAGCAGTTCTTC. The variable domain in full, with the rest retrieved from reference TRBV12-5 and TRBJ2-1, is DARVTQTPRHKVTEMGQEVTMRCQPILGHNTVFWYRQTMMQGLELLAYFRNRAPLDDSGMPKDRFSAEMPDATLATLKIQPSEPRDSAVYFCASGLFGGSYNEQFFGPGTRLTVL.

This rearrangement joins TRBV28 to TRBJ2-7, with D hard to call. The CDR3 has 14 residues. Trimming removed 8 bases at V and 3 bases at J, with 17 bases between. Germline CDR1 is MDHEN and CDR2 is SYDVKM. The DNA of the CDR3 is TGTGCCAGCTACCCCCAGCGTTGGGACTACGAGCAGTACTTC. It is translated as CASYPQRWDYEQYF. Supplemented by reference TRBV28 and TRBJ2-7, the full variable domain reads DVKVTQSSRYLVKRTGEKVFLECVQDMDHENMFWYRQDPGLGLRLIYFSYDVKMKEKGDIPEGYSVSREKKERFSLILESASTNQTSMYLCASYPQRWDYEQYFGPGTRLTVT.

CDR3 DNA: TGCGCCAGCACCCCGGGAAGCGGGAGGGCCTATACCACAGATACGCAGTATTTT. This encodes CASTPGSGRAYTTDTQYF. This rearrangement joins TRBV5-1 to TRBJ2-3; 10 positions match TRBD2. Germline loops: CDR1 SGHRS, CDR2 YFSETQ. V shed 6 bases and J 2 bases; nucleotides not matched to a gene: 15. This CDR3 is 18 amino acids long.